The TCR beta chain described here comes from a study of blood T cell repertoires in COVID-19. Study context: PBMCs, B-cell-depleted T cells, or T cells provided the cDNA or gDNA that made up the material.

V dropped 4 bases and J dropped 6; count of bases not matched to a gene: 10. The germline V gene encodes CDR1 MGHRA and CDR2 YSYEKL. This CDR3 is built from 16 residues. Produced via immunoSEQ multiplex PCR; TCRdb's table is partial and in-frame only. The sample has 150,000 to 200,000 clones, roughly nine tenths seen once; the top ten hold 18%. The chain links TRBV4-1 to TRBJ1-5; 9 bases are a match to TRBD1. The sample taken for sequencing was peripheral blood. The sequence was collected from a man aged 55 to 70 with active or convalescent COVID-19. The CDR3 DNA sequence: TGCGCCAGCAGCCTAAGTCCGGGACAGGGAAGTCAGCCCCAGCATTTT. Translating gives CASSLSPGQGSQPQHF.